Sequencing of this T cell receptor (beta chain) was carried out in a study of blood T cell repertoires in COVID-19. Assay: immunoSEQ multiplex PCR; the TCRdb copy retains only in-frame clones and omits some. The sample has fewer than 250,000 clones; 65% to 90% are singletons. There are 15 residues in the CDR3. After removal of 6 bases from V and 0 bases from J, the junction contained 6 bases not matched to a gene. The germline V gene has CDR1 MNHEY and CDR2 SVGAGI. Cohort allocation depended upon clinical history that participants reported. The TCR comes from a woman in her thirties or forties with acute COVID-19. The specimen sequenced was PBMCs or T cells enriched from blood (not recorded which). The chain couples TRBV6-5 to TRBJ2-3; TRBD2 agrees at 7 bases. CDR3 in DNA: TGTGCCAGCAGGAGAAGGGAGGGAAGCACAGATACGCAGTATTTT. This translates into CASRRREGSTDTQYF.